These T cell receptor beta chains were read from a single sample in a study of blood T cell repertoires in COVID-19. Profiling relied on immunoSEQ multiplex PCR, and the TCRdb table lists in-frame clones only, not all of them. This repertoire shows tens of thousands of clones, around 93% found once; its top ten account for about 2.5%. The sample taken for sequencing was peripheral blood. The source of these receptors is a human donor with active COVID-19. The donor label of this sample is uncertain. Both conserved end residues are part of each CDR3. The order of the fields is V gene, D gene, clone size, J gene, CDR3 length, CDR3 DNA, CDR3 protein. D genes are given only for firm matches. Clone size is stated in some rows and not others, as once, few, many or a class when expanded.

>TRBV19|-|-|TRBJ2-2|15
TGTGCCAGTAGTATTATCACAGGCAACACCGGGGAGCTGTTTTTT
CASSIITGNTGELFF
>TRBV19|TRBD2|-|TRBJ2-1|16
TGTGCCAGTAGGACTATAGCGGGGTCCAATTGGAATGAGCAGTTCTTC
CASRTIAGSNWNEQFF
>TRBV6-5|-|-|TRBJ2-3|15
TGTGCCAGCAGTCGGAAGGAGACTTCTTGGGATACGCAGTATTTT
CASSRKETSWDTQYF
>TRBV5-5|-|-|TRBJ1-1|13
TGTGCCAGCACCCTACGGGAGGGCACTGAAGCTTTCTTT
CASTLREGTEAFF
>TRBV7-9|TRBD1|-|TRBJ1-2|16
TGTGCCAGCAGCCCCAATTGGGGACAGGGGAACTATGGCTACACCTTC
CASSPNWGQGNYGYTF
>TRBV7-3|TRBD1|few|TRBJ2-2|17
TGTGCCAGCAGCCCTCAGGCGCCCCAACAGGGGCCCGGGGAGCTGTTTTTT
CASSPQAPQQGPGELFF
>TRBV19|-|-|TRBJ2-3|12
TGTGCCAGTACGAACTCGAGGGATACGCAGTATTTT
CASTNSRDTQYF
>TRBV6-5|-|-|TRBJ2-5|11
TGTGCCACCATGCAGGGGGAGACCCAGTACTTC
CATMQGETQYF
>TRBV7-8|TRBD1|-|TRBJ2-5|17
TGTGCCAGCAGCCAACCCCGAGGGACAGCCAGAGAAGAGACCCAGTACTTC
CASSQPRGTAREETQYF
>TRBV7-2|-|few|TRBJ2-7|17
TGTGCCAGCAGCCTAAGGGGGTTGGGGGAGTCCGCCTACGAGCAGTACTTC
CASSLRGLGESAYEQYF
>TRBV24-1|TRBD1|-|TRBJ1-2|14
TGTGCCACCAGTGAACGTGACAGGGATTATGGCTACACCTTC
CATSERDRDYGYTF
>TRBV3-1/TRBV3-2|-|-|TRBJ2-3|14
TGTGCCAGCAGCCTACCCCCGGACATCGATACGCAGTATTTT
CASSLPPDIDTQYF
>TRBV5-1|TRBD1|-|TRBJ1-2|13
TGCGCCAGCAGTGGACAGGGCTTAAGGGGCTACACCTTC
CASSGQGLRGYTF
>TRBV3-1/TRBV3-2|-|-|TRBJ2-5|16
TGTGCCAGCAGCCAAGACGTGCCAGGGTGGGGTGAGACCCAGTACTTC
CASSQDVPGWGETQYF
>TRBV5-8|-|-|TRBJ2-7|14
TGTGCCAGCAGCTTGGCTCCGAGCTCCTACGAGCAGTACTTC
CASSLAPSSYEQYF
>TRBV5-4|-|-|TRBJ2-7|13
TGTGCCAGCAGCCTACCAGGGCCCTACGAGCAGTACTTC
CASSLPGPYEQYF
>TRBV11-2|-|-|TRBJ2-1|12
TGTGCCAGCAGCCCCCAGGGCAATGAGCAGTTCTTC
CASSPQGNEQFF
>TRBV7-3|TRBD1|-|TRBJ1-1|13
TGTGCCAGCAGCGGTCAGGGGGACACTGAAGCTTTCTTT
CASSGQGDTEAFF
>TRBV3-1/TRBV3-2|-|-|TRBJ2-7|13
TGTGCCAGCTCCCGGCAGGGTGGTTACGAGCAGTACTTC
CASSRQGGYEQYF
>TRBV7-3|TRBD2|few|TRBJ2-2|18
TGTGCCAGCAGCTCCGGGACTAGCGGGGGCTCGAACACCGGGGAGCTGTTTTTT
CASSSGTSGGSNTGELFF
>TRBV5-4|-|few|TRBJ2-5|16
TGTGCCAGCAGTTCCTCCGCGAGAAAGGGGCGGGAGACCCAGTACTTC
CASSSSARKGRETQYF
>TRBV6-5|TRBD1|-|TRBJ2-7|15
TGTGCCAGCAGTCGACAGAGCAGGGGGTCCTACGAGCAGTACTTC
CASSRQSRGSYEQYF
>TRBV12-3/TRBV12-4|TRBD1|-|TRBJ1-3|13
TGTGCCAGCAGGGGGACAGCTGGAAACACCATATATTTT
CASRGTAGNTIYF
>TRBV11-2|TRBD2|-|TRBJ2-3|18
TGTGCCAGCAGCTTAGGGACTAGCGGGGGCCCCAGCACAGATACGCAGTATTTT
CASSLGTSGGPSTDTQYF
>TRBV10-3|-|-|TRBJ1-3|15
TGTGCCATCAGTGCGTTAGGAGGCTCTGGAAACACCATATATTTT
CAISALGGSGNTIYF
>TRBV3-1/TRBV3-2|TRBD2|once|TRBJ2-1|16
TGTGCCAGCAGCCTGGTGGCTAGCGGAATCTACAATGAGCAGTTCTTC
CASSLVASGIYNEQFF
>TRBV3-1/TRBV3-2|TRBD2|-|TRBJ2-3|16
TGTGCCAGCAGCCGCAGACTAGCGGGGCGCACAGATACGCAGTATTTT
CASSRRLAGRTDTQYF
>TRBV9|TRBD2|few|TRBJ2-7|16
TGTGCCAGCAGCGGGGGACTAGCGGGGAGCTCCTACGAGCAGTACTTC
CASSGGLAGSSYEQYF
>TRBV25-1|-|-|TRBJ1-1|15
TGTGCCAGCAGTGAAATTAACCGGGGAGGCACTGAAGCTTTCTTT
CASSEINRGGTEAFF
>TRBV11-2|-|few|TRBJ2-2|16
TGTGCCAGCAGCTTAGGTCCGACTCGGGTTACCGGGGAGCTGTTTTTT
CASSLGPTRVTGELFF
>TRBV19|TRBD1|-|TRBJ2-7|15
TGTGCCAGTAGTCCGAGGCGGGACAGGGGGCACGAGCAGTACTTC
CASSPRRDRGHEQYF
>TRBV19|-|-|TRBJ1-1|16
TGTGCCAGTAGTCGTAGAATGGAAGGGGGAGAGGCTGAAGCTTTCTTT
CASSRRMEGGEAEAFF
>TRBV9|TRBD1|-|TRBJ1-1|15
TGTGCCAGCAGCGTAGAGGCAGGGGGCCGAACTGAAGCTTTCTTT
CASSVEAGGRTEAFF
>TRBV6-5|-|-|TRBJ1-1|16
TGTGCCAGCAGTTCTCGCTCCGGGACACAGAACACTGAAGCTTTCTTT
CASSSRSGTQNTEAFF
>TRBV6-6|TRBD1|-|TRBJ1-3|15
TGTGCCAGCAGTTACGGACAGGGGACTGGAAACACCATATATTTT
CASSYGQGTGNTIYF
>TRBV24-1|-|-|TRBJ2-7|11
TGTGCCACCGCCTACAGATACGAGCAGTACTTC
CATAYRYEQYF
>TRBV4-1|-|-|TRBJ2-3|15
TGCGCCAGCAGCCAACGGTGGTCTAGCACAGATACGCAGTATTTT
CASSQRWSSTDTQYF
>TRBV11-2|-|-|TRBJ2-5|13
TGTGCCAGCAGCTTAGGGGGGGAGGAGACCCAGTACTTC
CASSLGGEETQYF
>TRBV5-1|-|-|TRBJ2-7|13
TGCGCCAGCAGCTTCTGGGGGGTCAACGAGCAGTACTTC
CASSFWGVNEQYF
>TRBV23-1|TRBD1|-|TRBJ1-5|13
TGCGCCAGGGTAGGACAGGGGTGTCAGCCCCAGCATTTT
CARVGQGCQPQHF
>TRBV2|TRBD2|-|TRBJ2-3|16
TGTGCCAGCAGTGAAGGGCGGGGGGGCCGAACAGATACGCAGTATTTT
CASSEGRGGRTDTQYF
>TRBV5-1|-|-|TRBJ2-7|14
TGCGCCAGCAGCTCGACAGGTGTGGACTACGAGCAGTACTTC
CASSSTGVDYEQYF
>TRBV3-1/TRBV3-2|TRBD2|-|TRBJ2-7|17
TGTGCCAGCAGCCAAGGTGCTAGCGGGGGGGCGGTCTACGAGCAGTACTTC
CASSQGASGGAVYEQYF
>TRBV2|TRBD1|-|TRBJ2-3|13
TGTGCCAGCAGAAGGGGGCGCACAGATACGCAGTATTTT
CASRRGRTDTQYF
>TRBV6-6|TRBD1|-|TRBJ2-7|14
TGTGCCAGCAGACACACAGGGGAAAGGAACGAGCAGTACTTC
CASRHTGERNEQYF
>TRBV7-2|-|-|TRBJ1-2|15
TGTGCCAGCAGCTTACGGGAAAGTCTGGGCTATGGCTACACCTTC
CASSLRESLGYGYTF
>TRBV6-4|-|-|TRBJ1-6|13
TGTGCCAGCAGTGCCGAGGAGAATTCACCCCTCCACTTT
CASSAEENSPLHF
>TRBV7-2|-|-|TRBJ1-2|13
TGTGCCAGCAGCTACTCACGGGGTTATGGCTACACCTTC
CASSYSRGYGYTF
>TRBV2|-|-|TRBJ1-2|17
TGTGCCAGCAGTGGCCCCCCAGAGCTAGACAGGTCCTATGGCTACACCTTC
CASSGPPELDRSYGYTF
>TRBV5-8|TRBD1|-|TRBJ2-7|15
TGTGCCAGCAGCTTGAGGGACAGTAGAGCCTACGAGCAGTACTTC
CASSLRDSRAYEQYF
>TRBV29-1|-|-|TRBJ1-2|14
TGCAGCGCCGGGGACGGGGGGCTGGGCTATGGCTACACCTTC
CSAGDGGLGYGYTF
>TRBV7-2|TRBD1|-|TRBJ1-2|17
TGTGCCAGCAGCCCCAGGGACAGCCGCCCGGGGGCCTATGGCTACACCTTC
CASSPRDSRPGAYGYTF
>TRBV27|TRBD1|-|TRBJ1-2|14
TGTGCCAGCACTGCAGGGGGCGTCCTGGATGGCTACACCTTC
CASTAGGVLDGYTF